The entry below describes one TCR beta chain. In the source study's methods: Estimates of nucleated cell counts were drawn from the amplification of reference gene primers. The assay was immunoSEQ multiplex PCR, and TCRdb's table has in-frame clones only and misses some. That table furnishes V, J and clone size, whereas the DNA furnished D and trimming. The sample contains approximately 230,000 clones, roughly 85% of which appear only once. The data derive from a study of blood T cell repertoires in COVID-19. Study overall: COVID-19 samples, acute and convalescent, were from the United States, Italy and Spain. From T cells, B-cell-depleted T cells, or PBMCs came the material, which was cDNA or gDNA.

Per the germline V gene, CDR1 is SGHDN and CDR2 is FVKESK. The CDR3 is made up of 18 amino acids. V shed 4 bases, J shed 6 bases, and the junction held 17 bases outside the gene matches. The V call is TRBV14, the J call TRBJ2-5, with TRBD1 matching over 10 bases. The specimen sequenced was peripheral blood. The source of this sequence is a man aged 30 to 45 who had recovered from COVID-19. As DNA, the CDR3 is TGTGCCAGCAGCCCTACCGGACAGGGGGGTGGGAATGAGAAGACCCAGTACTTC. Protein sequence: CASSPTGQGGGNEKTQYF.